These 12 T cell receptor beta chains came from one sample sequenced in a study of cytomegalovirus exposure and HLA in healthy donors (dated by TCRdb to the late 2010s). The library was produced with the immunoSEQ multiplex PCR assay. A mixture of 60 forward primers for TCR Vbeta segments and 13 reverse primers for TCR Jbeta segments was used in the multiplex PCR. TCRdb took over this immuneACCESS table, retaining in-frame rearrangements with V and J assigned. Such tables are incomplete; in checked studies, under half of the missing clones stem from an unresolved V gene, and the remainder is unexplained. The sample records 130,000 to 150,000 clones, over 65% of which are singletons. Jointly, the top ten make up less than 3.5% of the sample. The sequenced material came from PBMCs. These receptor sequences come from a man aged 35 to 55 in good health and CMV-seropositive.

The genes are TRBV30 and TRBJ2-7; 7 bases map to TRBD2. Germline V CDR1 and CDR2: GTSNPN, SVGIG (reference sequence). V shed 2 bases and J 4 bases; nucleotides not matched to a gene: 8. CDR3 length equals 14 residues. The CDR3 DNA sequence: TGTGCCTGGAGTATGTGGGAGGGCGGGTACGAGCAGTACTTC. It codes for CAWSMWEGGYEQYF.

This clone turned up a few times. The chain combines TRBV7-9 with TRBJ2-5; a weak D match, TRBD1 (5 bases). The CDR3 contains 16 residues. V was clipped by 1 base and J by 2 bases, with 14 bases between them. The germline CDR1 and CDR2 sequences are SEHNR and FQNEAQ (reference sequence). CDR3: CASSLVDVGVQETQYF. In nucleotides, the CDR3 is TGTGCCAGCAGCTTAGTTGATGTAGGGGTTCAAGAGACCCAGTACTTC.

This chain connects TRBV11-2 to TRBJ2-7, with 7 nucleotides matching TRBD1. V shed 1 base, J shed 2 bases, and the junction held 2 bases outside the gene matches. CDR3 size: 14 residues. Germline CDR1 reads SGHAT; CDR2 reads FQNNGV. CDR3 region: CASSLGQGPYEQYF. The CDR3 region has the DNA TGTGCCAGCAGCTTAGGACAGGGACCCTACGAGCAGTACTTC.

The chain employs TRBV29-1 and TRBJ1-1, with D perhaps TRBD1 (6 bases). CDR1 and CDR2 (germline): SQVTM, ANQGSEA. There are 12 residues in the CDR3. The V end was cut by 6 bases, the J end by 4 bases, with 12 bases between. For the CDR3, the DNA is TGCAGCGTGGTCCGGGACATCACTGAAGCTTTCTTT. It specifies CSVVRDITEAFF.

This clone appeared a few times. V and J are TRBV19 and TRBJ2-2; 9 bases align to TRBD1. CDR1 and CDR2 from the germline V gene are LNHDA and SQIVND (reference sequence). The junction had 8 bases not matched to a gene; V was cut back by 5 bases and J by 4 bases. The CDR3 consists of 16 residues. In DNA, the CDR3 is TGTGCCAGTAGTTCGTGGGGACAGGGTAGCACCGGGGAGCTGTTTTTT. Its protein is CASSSWGQGSTGELFF.

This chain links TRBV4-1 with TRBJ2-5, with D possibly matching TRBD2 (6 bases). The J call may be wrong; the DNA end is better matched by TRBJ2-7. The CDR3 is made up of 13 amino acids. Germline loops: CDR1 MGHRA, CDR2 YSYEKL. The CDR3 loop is CASSPGLGYEQYF. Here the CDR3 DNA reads TGCGCCAGCAGTCCGGGACTTGGATACGAGCAGTACTTC.

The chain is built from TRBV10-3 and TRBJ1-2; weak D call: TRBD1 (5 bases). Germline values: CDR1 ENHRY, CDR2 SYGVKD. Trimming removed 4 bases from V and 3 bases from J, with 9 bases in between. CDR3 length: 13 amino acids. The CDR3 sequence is CAISARADYGYTF. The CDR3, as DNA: TGTGCCATCAGTGCCAGGGCGGACTATGGCTACACCTTC.

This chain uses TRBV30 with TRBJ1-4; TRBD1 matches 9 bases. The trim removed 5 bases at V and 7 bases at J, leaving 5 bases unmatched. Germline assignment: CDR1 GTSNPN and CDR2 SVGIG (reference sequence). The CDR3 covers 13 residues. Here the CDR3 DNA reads TGTGCCTGGGGGGGACAGGGAAGTGAAAAACTGTTTTTT. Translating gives CAWGGQGSEKLFF. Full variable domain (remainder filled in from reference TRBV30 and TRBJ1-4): SQTIHQWPATLVQPVGSPLSLECTVEGTSNPNLYWYRQAAGRGLQLLFYSVGIGQISSEVPQNLSASRPQDRQFILSSKKLLLSDSGFYLCAWGGQGSEKLFFGSGTQLSVL.

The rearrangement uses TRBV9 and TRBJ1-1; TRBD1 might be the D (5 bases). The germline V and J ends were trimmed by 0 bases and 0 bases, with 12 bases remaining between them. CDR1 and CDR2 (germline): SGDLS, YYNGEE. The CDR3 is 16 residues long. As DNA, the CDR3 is TGTGCCAGCAGCGTAGGAAACGGGGGACTGAACACTGAAGCTTTCTTT. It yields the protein CASSVGNGGLNTEAFF.

The CDR3 spells CASSPGQGVRNTEAFF. The CDR3 coding sequence is TGTGCCAGCTCACCGGGCCAGGGGGTTCGGAACACTGAAGCTTTCTTT. V is TRBV18 and J is TRBJ1-1, with 7 bases identical to TRBD1. The CDR3 length is 16 residues. Germline loops: CDR1 KGHSH, CDR2 LQKENI. Losses at the gene ends were 3 bases for V and 1 base for J; bases not matched to a gene: 8.

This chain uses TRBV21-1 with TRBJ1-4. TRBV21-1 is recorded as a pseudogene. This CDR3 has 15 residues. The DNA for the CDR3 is TGTGCCAGCAGCAATGAGGAGCTGCTATGTGAAAAACTGTTTTTT. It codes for CASSNEELLCEKLFF.

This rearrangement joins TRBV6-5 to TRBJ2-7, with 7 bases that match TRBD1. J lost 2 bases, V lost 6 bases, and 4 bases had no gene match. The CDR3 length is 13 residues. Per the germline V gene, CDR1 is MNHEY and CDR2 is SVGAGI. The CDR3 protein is CASSVDRAYEQYF. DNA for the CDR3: TGTGCCAGCAGCGTCGACAGGGCCTACGAGCAGTACTTC.